This entry describes one T cell receptor (beta chain). Some clones are missing from TCRdb's copy, which holds only in-frame ones; the method was immunoSEQ multiplex PCR. The sample holds about 160,000 clones, roughly 89% seen once. V lost 5 bases, J lost 3 bases, and 2 bases stayed unmatched. Germline V gene lookup returns CDR1 SGHAT and CDR2 FQNNGV. The CDR3 is 16 amino acids. The record originates from a study of control samples from healthy donors and cancer patients. The V call is TRBV11-2, the J call TRBJ2-2; 14 nucleotides match TRBD2. The material sequenced was blood. The TCR comes from a man aged 25 to 45 in good health. CDR3 amino acids: CASSRTSGRYTGELFF. Here the CDR3 DNA reads TGTGCCAGCAGCCGGACTAGCGGGAGGTACACCGGGGAGCTGTTTTTT.